This TCR beta chain was sequenced in a study of blood T cell repertoires in COVID-19. Study background: Sites in the United States, Italy and Spain provided acute and convalescent COVID-19 samples. In each case, the material was cDNA or gDNA derived from T cells, B-cell-depleted T cells, or PBMCs.

Generated by immunoSEQ multiplex PCR, the TCRdb table keeps only in-frame clones and is missing some. Altogether 60,000 to 90,000 clones are present, 90% being singletons, with the ten largest covering roughly 0.8%. This clone was seen a few times. V shed 4 bases and J shed 4 bases, with 17 bases lying between them. Germline lookup yields CDR1 KGHSY and CDR2 FQNENV. The CDR3 has 15 residues. The chain couples TRBV16 to TRBJ2-7; perhaps TRBD2 as D (7 bases). Sequencing used peripheral blood. The sequence was collected from a woman aged 80 or over with acute or convalescent COVID-19. CDR3 sequence (DNA): TGTGCCAGCAGCCTCTCTAGAGGGGGGGGTTACGAGCAGTACTTC. This gives the protein CASSLSRGGGYEQYF.